What follows are 21 T cell receptor beta chains derived from one specimen sequenced in a study of OX40 agonist ivuxolimab in advanced cancers. Sequencing used immunoSEQ multiplex PCR; TCRdb keeps in-frame clones, though not all of them. This sample has about 70,000 clones, with 81% found just once. The specimen comprised CD4+ or CD8+ T cells sorted from blood, sampled in a trial of the OX40 agonist ivuxolimab. Receptors were obtained from an adult with an advanced solid tumor such as melanoma, head and neck, liver or kidney cancer.

This chain connects TRBV19 to TRBJ2-1; tentative D call: TRBD2 (5 bases). V lost 0 bases and J lost 8, with 17 bases in between. The CDR3 contains 16 residues. Germline lookup yields CDR1 LNHDA and CDR2 SQIVND (reference sequence). The CDR3 region has the DNA TGTGCCAGTAGTATAGAACTAGTCAGTGTTGGCTATGAGCAGTTCTTC. It encodes CASSIELVSVGYEQFF. The full variable domain, its missing parts supplied by reference TRBV19 and TRBJ2-1, is DGGITQSPKYLFRKEGQNVTLSCEQNLNHDAMYWYRQDPGQGLRLIYYSQIVNDFQKGDIAEGYSVSREKKESFPLTVTSAQKNPTAFYLCASSIELVSVGYEQFFGPGTRLTVL.

The CDR3 sequence: CASSYSDPGARTF. CDR3 coding DNA: TGTGCCAGCAGTTACTCGGACCCGGGGGCCCGCACCTTC. The chain couples TRBV6-5 to TRBJ1-2; D might be TRBD1 (6 bases). Germline loops: CDR1 MNHEY, CDR2 SVGAGI. The CDR3 extends over 13 amino acids. V was shortened by 0 bases and J by 13 bases, with 15 bases between the two germline ends.

This clone has only one observation. The V call is TRBV2, the J call TRBJ1-2, with TRBD1 identical over 7 bases. V was pared by 0 bases and J by 7 bases, with 14 bases of the junction left unmatched. This CDR3 spans 17 amino acids. The germline V gene encodes CDR1 SNHLY and CDR2 FYNNEI. This CDR3 reads CASSEALSRTGTFGYTF. For the CDR3, the DNA is TGTGCCAGCAGTGAAGCCTTATCCCGGACAGGAACCTTTGGCTACACCTTC. The full variable domain, in which reference TRBV2 and TRBJ1-2 provide the parts outside the CDR3, is EPEVTQTPSHQVTQMGQEVILRCVPISNHLYFYWYRQILGQKVEFLVSFYNNEISEKSEIFDDQFSVERPDGSNFTLKIRSTKLEDSAMYFCASSEALSRTGTFGYTFGSGTRLTVV.

The chain couples TRBV19 to TRBJ1-6; a possible D gene is TRBD1 (5 bases). Germline lookup yields CDR1 LNHDA and CDR2 SQIVND (reference sequence). The V and J ends lost 5 bases and 14 bases respectively, with 19 bases between them. The CDR3 runs 14 residues. The CDR3, as DNA: TGTGCCAGTAGTCCCCCGATCTCACCCAGGGCCCTCCACTTT. Translation gives CASSPPISPRALHF.

The chain recombines TRBV21-1 with TRBJ1-2; TRBD1, the table's D call, was not compared with the DNA. TRBV21-1 is shown as a pseudogene. The CDR3 extends over 15 amino acids. CDR3 residues: CASSKKNRTNYGYTF. The CDR3 DNA reads TGTGCCAGCAGCAAAAAAAACAGGACTAACTATGGCTACACCTTC.

As regards this clone: Its ends do not fully match the called genes, so a read error is possible. CDR3 in DNA: TGTGCCCGCAGTCGGGATGGGTATTATGGCTACACCTTC. This gives the protein CARSRDGYYGYTF. This sequence joins TRBV2 and TRBJ1-2; unclear D gene. The CDR3 is made up of 13 amino acids. Germline values: CDR1 SNHLY, CDR2 FYNNEI.

This clone was detected once. The chain combines TRBV4-2 with TRBJ1-1, with unresolved D. The CDR3 sequence is 15 residues long. The germline V gene encodes CDR1 LGHNA and CDR2 YNFKEQ. Deletions cut 0 bases from V and 3 bases from J, with 11 bases between. CDR3 in amino acids: CASSQDSRPDTEAFF. CDR3 DNA: TGTGCCAGCAGCCAAGATAGCAGGCCTGACACTGAAGCTTTCTTT.

The chain recombines TRBV5-6 with TRBJ2-1; TRBD1 matches 8 bases. Germline trimming cut 5 bases from V and 12 bases from J; bases unmatched to any gene: 4. The CDR3 runs to 11 residues. CDR1 and CDR2 from the germline V gene are SGHDT and YYEEEE. The CDR3 DNA sequence: TGTGCCAGCAGTTATGACAGGGGGCAGTTCTTC. This translates into CASSYDRGQFF.

The chain uses TRBV6-1 and TRBJ2-3; 8 positions agree with TRBD1. V was clipped by 6 bases and J by 3 bases; unmatched bases: 5. The CDR3 totals 14 residues. In germline, CDR1 is MNHNS, CDR2 SASEGT. CDR3 amino acids: CASRDRVVTDTQYF. The CDR3 nucleotides are TGTGCCAGCAGGGACAGGGTGGTAACAGATACGCAGTATTTT.

The chain couples TRBV5-6 to TRBJ2-5; D ambiguous. V was shortened by 4 bases and J by 2 bases, with 9 bases between the two germline ends. The CDR3 contains 13 residues. CDR1 is SGHDT, CDR2 YYEEEE, per germline. CDR3 loop: CASSRPLQETQYF. The CDR3 coding sequence is TGTGCCAGCAGCCGCCCGCTACAAGAGACCCAGTACTTC.

The V gene is TRBV5-4, the J gene TRBJ1-4, with 7 bases that match TRBD1. V lost 4 bases and J lost 8; bases outside the gene matches: 11. This CDR3 is built from 15 residues. Germline CDR1 reads SGHNT; CDR2 reads YYREEE (reference sequence). In DNA form, the CDR3 reads TGTGCCAGCAGCCACTCAGACAGGGAGGGCGAAAAACTGTTTTTT. Amino acid sequence: CASSHSDREGEKLFF.

The chain is built from TRBV7-1 and TRBJ2-7; D is undetermined. TRBV7-1 is an ORF for which the function is uncertain. The CDR3 has 11 amino acids. The V end was cut by 4 bases, the J end by 3 bases, with 4 bases between. The CDR3 region is CASSFLYEQYF. CDR3 sequence (DNA): TGTGCCAGCAGCTTCCTCTACGAGCAGTACTTC.

The gene calls are TRBV29-1 and TRBJ1-1; D unclear. Germline CDR1 and CDR2: SQVTM and ANQGSEA. There are 13 residues in the CDR3. With 0 bases removed from V and 10 bases from J, the gap between germline ends came to 15 bases. The CDR3 sequence: CSVEDPRSLGAFF. The CDR3 DNA is TGCAGCGTTGAAGATCCCAGATCTCTGGGAGCTTTCTTT.

The gene calls are TRBV5-1 and TRBJ1-1; no clear D gene. Trimming removed 2 bases from V and 2 bases from J, with 10 bases in between. The CDR3 extends over 14 amino acids. CDR1 is SGHRS and CDR2 is YFSETQ in the germline V gene. In nucleotides, the CDR3 is TGCGCCAGCAGCTTTGGTGGCAGAAACACTGAAGCTTTCTTT. This translates into CASSFGGRNTEAFF. Supplemented by reference TRBV5-1 and TRBJ1-1, the full variable domain reads KAGVTQTPRYLIKTRGQQVTLSCSPISGHRSVSWYQQTPGQGLQFLFEYFSETQRNKGNFPGRFSGRQFSNSRSEMNVSTLELGDSALYLCASSFGGRNTEAFFGQGTRLTVV.

The J gene is TRBJ2-3, the V gene TRBV5-4; D is undetermined. Germline assignment: CDR1 SGHNT and CDR2 YYREEE (reference sequence). The CDR3 spans 16 residues. The germline V and J ends were trimmed by 4 bases and 1 base, with 16 bases remaining between them. In nucleotides, the CDR3 is TGTGCCAGCAGCGAGACACCGTCGCTGGGCACAGATACGCAGTATTTT. Encoded protein: CASSETPSLGTDTQYF. The entire variable domain, with the rest obtained from reference TRBV5-4 and TRBJ2-3, is as follows: ETGVTQSPTHLIKTRGQQVTLRCSSQSGHNTVSWYQQALGQGPQFIFQYYREEENGRGNFPPRFSGLQFPNYSSELNVNALELDDSALYLCASSETPSLGTDTQYFGPGTRLTVL.

This clone was recorded once. The CDR3 region has the DNA TGTGCCATCAGTGACACAGGCTCAAAAAACATTCAGTACTTC. This sequence encodes CAISDTGSKNIQYF. V and J are TRBV10-3 and TRBJ2-4; TRBD1 might be the D (5 bases). Trimming took off 3 bases at V and 4 bases at J, with 10 bases between the two ends. This CDR3 spans 14 amino acids. Germline-derived CDR1 and CDR2 are ENHRY and SYGVKD.

CDR3 bases: TGTGCCAGCAGCTTAGGGGGTTTGGGAGTCGCAGTAGATGGCTACACCTTC. It yields the protein CASSLGGLGVAVDGYTF. The J gene is TRBJ1-2, the V gene TRBV7-5. TRBV7-5 is classified as a pseudogene. The CDR3 consists of 17 residues.

V usage is TRBV7-6 and J usage is TRBJ2-2, with 9 positions matching TRBD2. The CDR3 runs 17 residues. After removal of 2 bases from V and 5 bases from J, the junction contained 9 bases not matched to a gene. CDR1 is SGHVS, CDR2 FNYEAQ, per germline. This CDR3 reads CASSLRGGGAATGELFF. CDR3 nucleotide sequence: TGTGCCAGCAGCTTACGAGGCGGGGGGGCCGCGACCGGGGAGCTGTTTTTT.

This chain joins TRBV13 and TRBJ2-7; D unclear. Germline V CDR1 and CDR2: PRHDT, FYEKMQ (reference sequence). The CDR3 length is 13 residues. Between the trimmed V and J ends, which lost 8 bases and 2 bases, there was a span of 13 bases. This chain's CDR3 is CASVLAGTYEQYF. The CDR3 bases are TGTGCCAGCGTGTTGGCAGGAACCTACGAGCAGTACTTC.

The chain links TRBV19 to TRBJ2-1; possible D gene TRBD2, 6 bases. Germline V CDR1 and CDR2: LNHDA, SQIVND (reference sequence). Trimming took off 5 bases at V and 8 bases at J, with 13 bases between the two ends. The CDR3 totals 13 residues. The CDR3 protein is CASSPRGTDEQFF. In DNA form, the CDR3 reads TGTGCCAGTAGTCCCCGGGGGACGGATGAGCAGTTCTTC.

The rearrangement joins TRBV10-2 to TRBJ1-1; 7 bases are a match to TRBD1. Germline lookup yields CDR1 WSHSY and CDR2 SAAADI. The ends lost 3 bases at V and 6 bases at J; junction bases unmatched: 13. This CDR3 is 16 amino acids long. CDR3 sequence: CASSDRDRAYDAEAFF. The CDR3 DNA reads as TGCGCCAGCAGTGATCGCGACAGGGCGTACGATGCTGAAGCTTTCTTT.